This entry is about one T cell receptor (beta chain). What it recognizes is unknown. The sample belongs to a study of graft-versus-host responses after intestinal transplantation. Study-wide background: As for transplant type, recipients had multivisceral, liver-intestinal, or isolated intestinal grafts. Findings and caveats of the study: GvH clones turned up in recipient marrow; some had shown up first in ileum or blood.

Produced via immunoSEQ multiplex PCR; TCRdb's table is partial and in-frame only. The sample consists of 21,000 or so clones, around 92% of them appearing once. The sequences come from PBMCs, collected roughly 39 weeks after intestinal transplant. The clonotype originates from a human patient who received an intestinal transplant, so some T cells may come from the graft donor.

The DNA for the CDR3 is TGTGCCAGCAGTGGGGCCAGAAACACTGAAGCTTTCTTT. This encodes CASSGARNTEAFF. The chain uses TRBV6-1 and TRBJ1-1, with D hard to call. Trimming pared 4 bases from V and 2 bases from J, leaving 8 bases between. CDR3 size: 13 residues. The germline CDR1 and CDR2 sequences are MNHNS and SASEGT.